Following are 7 T cell receptor beta chains from one sample sequenced in a study of CD8 T cells in ankylosing spondylitis. Study-wide points: One TCR beta motif, made up of eight or nine highly homologous variants, appeared characteristic of ankylosing spondylitis blood.

TCRdb ran MiXCR on the 5' RACE reads and lists one entry per CDR3 protein. Among about 540,000 distinct CDR3 sequences listed, roughly 13% were seen once. These receptors' antigens are unknown. Source material: blood, either unsorted or a sorted T cell fraction (not recorded which). The receptors were sampled from a male donor with ankylosing spondylitis.

J is TRBJ1-2 and V is TRBV4-1, with D possibly matching TRBD1 (5 bases). This CDR3 comprises 14 residues. With 1 base removed from V and 4 bases from J, the gap between germline ends came to 10 bases. CDR1 and CDR2 (germline): MGHRA, YSYEKL. CDR3 protein: CASSQVEGSYGYTF. The CDR3 DNA sequence: TGCGCCAGCAGCCAAGTCGAGGGGAGCTATGGCTACACCTTC.

This clonotype was seen repeatedly, ten times or more. The V call is TRBV5-5, the J call TRBJ2-2; D unclear. Trimming shortened V by 2 bases and J by 5 bases, and 16 bases separated the two germline ends. Germline assignment: CDR1 SGHKS and CDR2 YYEKEE (reference sequence). The CDR3 runs 16 residues. This CDR3 reads CASSLRALVRTGELFF. The CDR3 DNA sequence: TGTGCCAGCAGCTTAAGAGCTCTGGTTAGGACCGGGGAGCTGTTTTTT.

This sequence joins TRBV5-1 and TRBJ2-1; a weak D match, TRBD2 (5 bases). The V and J ends lost 0 bases and 4 bases respectively, with 11 bases between them. Germline lookup yields CDR1 SGHRS and CDR2 YFSETQ. The CDR3 has 15 amino acids. Here the CDR3 reads CASSLESRGYNEQFF. The DNA of the CDR3 is TGCGCCAGCAGCTTGGAATCGAGAGGGTACAATGAGCAGTTCTTC.

V is TRBV11-2 and J is TRBJ2-3, with 8 nucleotides matching TRBD1. The V gene's germline CDR1 is SGHAT and CDR2 FQNNGV. Trimming took 4 bases from V and 4 from J; bases not matched to a gene: 4. The CDR3 spans 14 residues. The CDR3 DNA reads TGTGCCAGCAGCTCAAGGACAGGGTCAGATACGCAGTATTTT. Its protein product is CASSSRTGSDTQYF.

This clonotype was counted between two and nine times. The rearrangement uses TRBV28 and TRBJ1-2; D possibly corresponds to TRBD1 (6 bases). In germline, CDR1 is MDHEN, CDR2 SYDVKM. V lost 5 bases and J 0 bases, leaving 13 bases between the germline ends. There are 15 residues in the CDR3. This CDR3 is CASSASGGPNYGYTF. CDR3 coding DNA: TGTGCCAGCAGTGCCTCTGGGGGGCCTAACTATGGCTACACCTTC.

V is TRBV18 and J is TRBJ2-2; unclear D gene. With 0 bases removed from V and 1 base from J, the gap between germline ends came to 6 bases. The CDR3 has 15 amino acids. Germline V CDR1 and CDR2: KGHSH, LQKENI. The CDR3 DNA sequence: TGTGCCAGCTCACCACCTTCCAAGAACACCGGGGAGCTGTTTTTT. Translating gives CASSPPSKNTGELFF.

This clonotype came up many times. The rearrangement uses TRBV20-1 and TRBJ1-1; 8 bases are shared with TRBD1. Germline assignment: CDR1 DFQATT and CDR2 SNEGSKA (reference sequence). The CDR3 contains 14 residues. V shed 6 bases and J 4 bases; nucleotides not matched to a gene: 10. Written as DNA, the CDR3 is TGCAGTGCACCAGGACAGGGCCTGGTCACTGAAGCTTTCTTT. Translating gives CSAPGQGLVTEAFF.